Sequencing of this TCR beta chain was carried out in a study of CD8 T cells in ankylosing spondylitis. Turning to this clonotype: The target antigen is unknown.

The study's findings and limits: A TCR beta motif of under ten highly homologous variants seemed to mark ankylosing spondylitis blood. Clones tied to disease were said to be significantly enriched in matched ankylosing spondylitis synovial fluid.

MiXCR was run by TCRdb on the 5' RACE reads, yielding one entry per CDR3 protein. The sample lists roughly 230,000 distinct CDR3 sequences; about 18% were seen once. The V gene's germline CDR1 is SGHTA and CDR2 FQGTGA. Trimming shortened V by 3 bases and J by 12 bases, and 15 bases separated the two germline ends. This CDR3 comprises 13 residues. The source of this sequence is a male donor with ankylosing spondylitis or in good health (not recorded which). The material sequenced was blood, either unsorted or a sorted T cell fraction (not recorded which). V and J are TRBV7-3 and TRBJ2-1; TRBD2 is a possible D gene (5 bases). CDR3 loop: CASSFGGPRAQFF. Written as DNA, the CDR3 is TGTGCCAGCAGCTTCGGCGGGCCACGGGCGCAGTTCTTC.